One sample yielded the 25 T cell receptor beta chains listed below, sequenced in a study of Ad26.COV2.S vaccination and SARS-CoV-2 variants. Assay used: immunoSEQ multiplex PCR; TCRdb lists only in-frame clones, some missing. Among approximately 300,000 clones listed, about 85% were seen once. Treatment denoted: roughly 18 received Ad26.COV2.S at low or high dose, single or two shots; 5 received placebo; per-sample allocation not given. Collection of the samples took place on day 63 after the first injection of vaccine or placebo. The material sequenced was peripheral blood, taken in a trial of Ad26.COV2.S vaccine versus placebo. These receptors all stem from a person aged 18-60 years who received the Ad26.COV2.S COVID-19 vaccine or a placebo.

CDR3 loop: CATPCGDEQFF. DNA for the CDR3: TGCGCCACCCCTTGCGGCGATGAGCAGTTCTTC. The V and J genes are TRBV10-1 and TRBJ2-1; unclear D gene. V lost 10 bases, J lost 8 bases, and 12 bases lay in between. The CDR3 sequence is 11 residues long. The germline CDR1 and CDR2 sequences are WNHNN and SYGVQD (reference sequence).

This chain uses TRBV7-8 with TRBJ2-5, with 8 nucleotides matching TRBD1. Germline loops: CDR1 SGHVS, CDR2 FQNEAQ. CDR3 length: 13 residues. With V trimmed by 5 bases and J by 2 bases, 1 base remained unmatched. CDR3 coding DNA: TGTGCCAGCAGCGGACAGGGTCAAGAGACCCAGTACTTC. Translation: CASSGQGQETQYF.

The rearrangement uses TRBV20-1 and TRBJ1-2; unclear D gene. CDR1 is DFQATT and CDR2 is SNEGSKA in the germline V gene (reference sequence). V lost 3 bases to trimming and J lost 4 bases, with 9 bases between them. The CDR3 consists of 12 residues. The CDR3 loop is CSASRTSYGYTF. In DNA, the CDR3 is TGCAGTGCTAGTCGGACGTCCTATGGCTACACCTTC.

The chain uses TRBV18 and TRBJ2-1; 12 bases are shared with TRBD2. The CDR3 length is 16 residues. CDR1 is KGHSH and CDR2 is LQKENI in the germline V gene. With V trimmed by 2 bases and J by 3 bases, 2 bases remained unmatched. The CDR3 DNA reads TGTGCCAGCTCACCAGGACTAGCGGGGAACTACAATGAGCAGTTCTTC. It specifies CASSPGLAGNYNEQFF.

The chain couples TRBV7-9 to TRBJ2-3; the match to TRBD2 covers 8 bases. Germline values: CDR1 SEHNR, CDR2 FQNEAQ (reference sequence). J gave up 0 bases and V 5 bases, and 7 bases lay outside the gene matches. The CDR3 has 16 amino acids. Here the CDR3 DNA reads TGTGCCAGCAGCCGACCGCGGGAGGCAAGCACAGATACGCAGTATTTT. Its translation is CASSRPREASTDTQYF.

The rearrangement joins TRBV5-4 to TRBJ1-3; perhaps TRBD1 as D (6 bases). This CDR3 is 14 amino acids long. The V gene lost 1 base and the J gene lost 4 bases, with 9 bases spanning the gap. Looked up from germline, CDR1 is SGHNT and CDR2 is YYREEE (reference sequence). The CDR3 region has the DNA TGTGCCAGCAGCTTGCAGGGGTTGGGAAACACCATATATTTT. Translated, it gives CASSLQGLGNTIYF.

This clone was detected a few times. The genes are TRBV29-1 and TRBJ1-1; D remains unclear. Germline V gene data show CDR1 as SQVTM and CDR2 as ANQGSEA. Trimming stripped 2 bases from V and 1 base from J, with 5 bases between. CDR3 length: 12 residues. The CDR3 nucleotides are TGCAGCGTTGAACAGGCGAACACTGAAGCTTTCTTT. The encoded protein is CSVEQANTEAFF.

V is TRBV11-3 and J is TRBJ2-1; 10 bases agree with TRBD2. Germline-derived CDR1 and CDR2 are SGHNT and YENEEA. CDR3 length: 16 residues. Losses at the gene ends were 3 bases for V and 4 bases for J; bases not matched to a gene: 6. CDR3 protein: CASSFESGGEYNEQFF. Here the CDR3 DNA reads TGTGCCAGCAGCTTTGAGAGCGGGGGGGAATACAATGAGCAGTTCTTC.

In its sample, this clone was seen once. The chain links TRBV28 to TRBJ2-1; 11 positions match TRBD2. V dropped 3 bases and J dropped 4; count of bases not matched to a gene: 5. This CDR3 contains 16 residues. The germline CDR1 and CDR2 sequences are MDHEN and SYDVKM. CDR3 sequence (DNA): TGTGCCAGCAGTTTTTCACTAGCGGGGGCTTACAATGAGCAGTTCTTC. This gives the protein CASSFSLAGAYNEQFF. The variable domain in full, completed from reference TRBV28 and TRBJ2-1, reads DVKVTQSSRYLVKRTGEKVFLECVQDMDHENMFWYRQDPGLGLRLIYFSYDVKMKEKGDIPEGYSVSREKKERFSLILESASTNQTSMYLCASSFSLAGAYNEQFFGPGTRLTVL.

V gene TRBV18 combines with J gene TRBJ1-2; a weak D match, TRBD1 (5 bases). This CDR3 contains 13 residues. Per the germline V gene, CDR1 is KGHSH and CDR2 is LQKENI. Trimming took off 2 bases at V and 3 bases at J, with 7 bases between the two ends. The CDR3 protein is CASSPVRDYGYTF. The DNA for the CDR3 is TGTGCCAGCTCACCAGTCAGGGACTATGGCTACACCTTC.

The chain employs TRBV18 and TRBJ1-6; D unclear. Germline V gene data show CDR1 as KGHSH and CDR2 as LQKENI. Trimming took 8 bases from V and 0 from J, leaving 14 bases between them. CDR3 length equals 16 residues. In DNA form, the CDR3 reads TGTGCCAGCCAGAGGGAGAAAACCTCCTATAATTCACCCCTCCACTTT. Translated, it gives CASQREKTSYNSPLHF.

The chain has TRBV5-4 and TRBJ1-1; D remains unclear. The CDR3 length is 14 residues. V was shortened by 4 bases and J by 1 base, with 11 bases between the two germline ends. The germline V gene encodes CDR1 SGHNT and CDR2 YYREEE (reference sequence). CDR3 sequence (DNA): TGTGCCAGCAGCCCTAGACTGCCGAACACTGAAGCTTTCTTT. The encoded protein is CASSPRLPNTEAFF.

The chain couples TRBV6-4 to TRBJ2-4, with 13 positions matching TRBD2. With V trimmed by 2 bases and J by 7 bases, 11 bases remained unmatched. Germline CDR1 MRHNA, CDR2 SNTAGT. This CDR3 comprises 18 residues. CDR3 sequence: CASSDPTSGGRMFNIQYF. CDR3 DNA sequence: TGTGCCAGCAGTGACCCGACTAGCGGGGGGAGAATGTTCAACATTCAGTACTTC.

This rearrangement joins TRBV6-5 to TRBJ1-6; D unclear. CDR1 MNHEY and CDR2 SVGAGI come from the germline V gene. V lost 0 bases to trimming and J lost 9 bases, with 12 bases between them. This CDR3 spans 15 amino acids. CDR3 in DNA: TGTGCCAGCAGTTACTCGACGGGGAAGGCTTCACCCCTCCACTTT. Residues: CASSYSTGKASPLHF.

This rearrangement joins TRBV10-1 to TRBJ2-3; no definite D call. V dropped 4 bases and J dropped 11 bases, with 13 bases sitting between them. The V gene's germline CDR1 is WNHNN and CDR2 SYGVQD (reference sequence). This CDR3 is built from 12 residues. The CDR3 bases are TGCGCCAGCAGTGCACGCACGGAGAAGCAGTATTTT. It specifies CASSARTEKQYF.

This sequence joins TRBV2 and TRBJ2-1, with D possibly being TRBD1 or TRBD2 (5 bases each). The CDR3 loop spans 13 amino acids. V dropped 3 bases and J dropped 10 bases, with 13 bases sitting between them. Germline CDR1 reads SNHLY; CDR2 reads FYNNEI. In nucleotides, the CDR3 is TGTGCCAGCAGTGATAGGGGAGTGGCGGAGCAGTTCTTC. Residues: CASSDRGVAEQFF.

The chain employs TRBV4-1 and TRBJ2-7; D is perhaps TRBD2 (6 bases). This CDR3 spans 16 amino acids. Germline CDR1 reads MGHRA; CDR2 reads YSYEKL. V lost 4 bases and J 4 bases, leaving 20 bases between the germline ends. The CDR3 spells CASSPFWAEGGYEQYF. The CDR3 nucleotides are TGCGCCAGCAGCCCATTTTGGGCGGAGGGTGGGTACGAGCAGTACTTC.

The chain couples TRBV3-1 (or the pseudogene TRBV3-2) to TRBJ1-2, with 7 bases matching TRBD1. Germline V gene sequence: CDR1 LGHDT, CDR2 YNNKEL (reference sequence). The CDR3 extends over 14 amino acids. With V trimmed by 4 bases and J by 5 bases, 7 bases remained unmatched. In DNA form, the CDR3 reads TGTGCCAGCAGCCTCCGGACAGGAAGATATGGCTACACCTTC. Protein product: CASSLRTGRYGYTF.

The rearrangement joins TRBV5-1 to TRBJ2-7, with 10 bases that match TRBD2. CDR1 SGHRS and CDR2 YFSETQ come from the germline V gene. The CDR3 totals 16 residues. V trimming: 5 bases; J trimming: 3 bases; junction bases outside the gene matches: 11. CDR3 DNA sequence: TGCGCCAGCAGTACTGGTGGACTAGCGGCGAACTACGAGCAGTACTTC. It encodes CASSTGGLAANYEQYF.

The chain has TRBV12-3 or TRBV12-4 and TRBJ2-2; the D is unclear. This CDR3 is 11 amino acids long. Trimming took 10 bases from V and 1 from J, leaving 4 bases between them. This CDR3 is CATGNTGELFF. The CDR3 bases are TGTGCCACCGGGAACACCGGGGAGCTGTTTTTT.

J is TRBJ2-3 and V is TRBV7-9; possible D gene TRBD1, 6 bases. V lost 2 bases, J lost 2 bases, and 20 bases lay in between. Germline V gene data show CDR1 as SEHNR and CDR2 as FQNEAQ (reference sequence). This CDR3 contains 18 residues. CDR3 bases: TGTGCCAGCAGCTTACCACAGGGCACCTTTTCCCTCACAGATACGCAGTATTTT. Translating gives CASSLPQGTFSLTDTQYF.

This clone occurred once. V is TRBV3-1 (or the pseudogene TRBV3-2) and J is TRBJ1-1; no clear D gene. In germline, CDR1 is LGHDT, CDR2 YNNKEL (reference sequence). CDR3 length equals 13 residues. V lost 1 base and J lost 8, with 11 bases in between. CDR3 sequence (DNA): TGTGCCAGCAGCCAAGCGACGGGGTTCGAAGCTTTCTTT. This encodes CASSQATGFEAFF.

The rearrangement uses TRBV9 and TRBJ1-2; 7 bases align to TRBD1. The CDR3 has 14 amino acids. In germline, CDR1 is SGDLS, CDR2 YYNGEE. The V and J ends lost 0 bases and 8 bases, in that order; junction bases with no gene match: 7. CDR3 coding DNA: TGTGCCAGCAGCGTAGACACAGGGGCAGGAGGCTACACCTTC. This sequence encodes CASSVDTGAGGYTF. Full variable domain (outside the CDR3, taken from reference TRBV9 and TRBJ1-2): DSGVTQTPKHLITATGQRVTLRCSPRSGDLSVYWYQQSLDQGLQFLIQYYNGEERAKGNILERFSAQQFPDLHSELNLSSLELGDSALYFCASSVDTGAGGYTFGSGTRLTVV.

CDR3 region: CASSLSSVMTEAFF. CDR3 DNA sequence: TGTGCCAGCAGCTTAAGCTCGGTCATGACTGAAGCTTTCTTT. The chain carries TRBV11-1 and TRBJ1-1; D gene uncertain. V lost 2 bases and J 5 bases, leaving 12 bases between the germline ends. The germline V gene has CDR1 SGHAT and CDR2 FQDESV (reference sequence). The CDR3 totals 14 residues.

This rearrangement joins TRBV28 to TRBJ2-7; no reliable D call. Germline loops: CDR1 MDHEN, CDR2 SYDVKM. The CDR3 is made up of 15 amino acids. With 4 bases removed from V and 2 bases from J, the gap between germline ends came to 15 bases. The CDR3 here is CASSSPSVGTYEQYF. The CDR3 DNA reads as TGTGCCAGCAGTTCTCCGTCGGTGGGCACCTACGAGCAGTACTTC.